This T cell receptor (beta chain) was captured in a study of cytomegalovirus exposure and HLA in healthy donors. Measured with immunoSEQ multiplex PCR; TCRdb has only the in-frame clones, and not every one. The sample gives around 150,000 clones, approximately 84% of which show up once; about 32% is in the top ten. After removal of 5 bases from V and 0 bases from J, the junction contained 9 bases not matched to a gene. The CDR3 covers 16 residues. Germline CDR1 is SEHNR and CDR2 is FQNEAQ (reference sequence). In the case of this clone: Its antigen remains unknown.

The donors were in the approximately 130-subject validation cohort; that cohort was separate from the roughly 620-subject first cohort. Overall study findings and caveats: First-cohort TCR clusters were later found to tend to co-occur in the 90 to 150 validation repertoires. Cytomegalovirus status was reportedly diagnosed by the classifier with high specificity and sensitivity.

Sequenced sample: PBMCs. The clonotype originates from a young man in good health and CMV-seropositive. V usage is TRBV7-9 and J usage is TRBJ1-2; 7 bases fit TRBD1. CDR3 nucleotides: TGTGCCAGCAGCCTAGGGGGGACAGCCGCTAACTATGGCTACACCTTC. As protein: CASSLGGTAANYGYTF.